The 8 T cell receptor beta chains presented below share a single source sample, sequenced in a study of blood T cell repertoires in COVID-19. Using immunoSEQ multiplex PCR, the repertoire was profiled, and TCRdb retains in-frame clones only, with some absent. The top ten clones hold about 2% of a sample with fewer than 350,000 clones, around 85% of them seen once. Sequencing used PBMCs or T cells enriched from blood (not recorded which). The receptors come from a man in his thirties or forties who had recovered from COVID-19.

The chain combines TRBV9 with TRBJ1-1, with 7 bases lining up with TRBD1. This CDR3 comprises 14 residues. V dropped 3 bases and J dropped 4; count of bases not matched to a gene: 6. Germline values: CDR1 SGDLS, CDR2 YYNGEE. DNA of the CDR3: TGTGCCAGCAGCGCCCGACAGGGTAGCACTGAAGCTTTCTTT. This codes for CASSARQGSTEAFF.

This sequence joins TRBV23-1 and TRBJ1-5; a weak D match, TRBD1 (5 bases). TRBV23-1 has ORF status, its function being uncertain. The CDR3 length is 17 residues. V lost 0 bases and J 2 bases, leaving 14 bases between the germline ends. The CDR3 reads CASSQSAGGFGNQPQHF. Written as DNA, the CDR3 is TGCGCCAGCAGTCAATCTGCCGGGGGTTTTGGCAATCAGCCCCAGCATTTT.

The chain has TRBV9 and TRBJ1-4; D unresolved. The CDR3 runs 15 residues. Deletions cut 2 bases from V and 3 bases from J, with 11 bases between. The germline gives CDR1 SGDLS, CDR2 YYNGEE. The CDR3 DNA follows: TGTGCCAGCAGCGTTGAGGGCCGGTCTAATGAAAAACTGTTTTTT. As protein: CASSVEGRSNEKLFF.

V gene TRBV7-8 combines with J gene TRBJ2-3; D unresolved. CDR1 SGHVS and CDR2 FQNEAQ come from the germline V gene. The V end lost 5 bases, the J end lost 0 bases, and 12 bases lay between the germline ends. The CDR3 totals 15 residues. CDR3 in DNA: TGTGCCAGCAGCCCCCGTTTTGTTAGCACAGATACGCAGTATTTT. Translating gives CASSPRFVSTDTQYF.

The chain joins TRBV13 to TRBJ2-1, with 10 bases aligning to TRBD2. Germline V lookup: CDR1 PRHDT, CDR2 FYEKMQ (reference sequence). Unmatched junction bases numbered 1, after V lost 3 bases and J lost 5 bases. The CDR3 covers 14 residues. CDR3: CASSFGTSDNEQFF. In DNA, the CDR3 is TGTGCCAGCAGCTTCGGGACTAGCGACAATGAGCAGTTCTTC.

The V call is TRBV7-9, the J call TRBJ1-6; the match to TRBD1 covers 8 bases. This CDR3 is 14 amino acids long. Germline assignment: CDR1 SEHNR and CDR2 FQNEAQ (reference sequence). V dropped 5 bases and J dropped 10; count of bases not matched to a gene: 7. The CDR3 sequence is CASSPTGVGSPLHF. CDR3 sequence (DNA): TGTGCCAGCAGCCCGACAGGGGTGGGATCACCCCTCCACTTT.

The gene calls are TRBV5-6 and TRBJ2-7, with D perhaps TRBD2 (6 bases). V was pared by 4 bases and J by 6 bases, with 26 bases between. The length of the CDR3 is 17 residues. Germline lookup yields CDR1 SGHDT and CDR2 YYEEEE. The CDR3 reads CASSQSASAHYGGEQYF. The CDR3 DNA is TGTGCCAGCAGCCAGTCCGCTTCGGCCCACTACGGGGGCGAGCAGTACTTC.

This clone was found once. This sequence joins TRBV6-1 and TRBJ1-5, with D uncertain. Trimming removed 2 bases from V and 3 bases from J, with 11 bases in between. The CDR3 is made up of 15 amino acids. Looked up from germline, CDR1 is MNHNS and CDR2 is SASEGT. The CDR3 sequence: CASSERWQNNQPQHF. The DNA for the CDR3 is TGTGCCAGCAGTGAACGCTGGCAGAACAATCAGCCCCAGCATTTT.